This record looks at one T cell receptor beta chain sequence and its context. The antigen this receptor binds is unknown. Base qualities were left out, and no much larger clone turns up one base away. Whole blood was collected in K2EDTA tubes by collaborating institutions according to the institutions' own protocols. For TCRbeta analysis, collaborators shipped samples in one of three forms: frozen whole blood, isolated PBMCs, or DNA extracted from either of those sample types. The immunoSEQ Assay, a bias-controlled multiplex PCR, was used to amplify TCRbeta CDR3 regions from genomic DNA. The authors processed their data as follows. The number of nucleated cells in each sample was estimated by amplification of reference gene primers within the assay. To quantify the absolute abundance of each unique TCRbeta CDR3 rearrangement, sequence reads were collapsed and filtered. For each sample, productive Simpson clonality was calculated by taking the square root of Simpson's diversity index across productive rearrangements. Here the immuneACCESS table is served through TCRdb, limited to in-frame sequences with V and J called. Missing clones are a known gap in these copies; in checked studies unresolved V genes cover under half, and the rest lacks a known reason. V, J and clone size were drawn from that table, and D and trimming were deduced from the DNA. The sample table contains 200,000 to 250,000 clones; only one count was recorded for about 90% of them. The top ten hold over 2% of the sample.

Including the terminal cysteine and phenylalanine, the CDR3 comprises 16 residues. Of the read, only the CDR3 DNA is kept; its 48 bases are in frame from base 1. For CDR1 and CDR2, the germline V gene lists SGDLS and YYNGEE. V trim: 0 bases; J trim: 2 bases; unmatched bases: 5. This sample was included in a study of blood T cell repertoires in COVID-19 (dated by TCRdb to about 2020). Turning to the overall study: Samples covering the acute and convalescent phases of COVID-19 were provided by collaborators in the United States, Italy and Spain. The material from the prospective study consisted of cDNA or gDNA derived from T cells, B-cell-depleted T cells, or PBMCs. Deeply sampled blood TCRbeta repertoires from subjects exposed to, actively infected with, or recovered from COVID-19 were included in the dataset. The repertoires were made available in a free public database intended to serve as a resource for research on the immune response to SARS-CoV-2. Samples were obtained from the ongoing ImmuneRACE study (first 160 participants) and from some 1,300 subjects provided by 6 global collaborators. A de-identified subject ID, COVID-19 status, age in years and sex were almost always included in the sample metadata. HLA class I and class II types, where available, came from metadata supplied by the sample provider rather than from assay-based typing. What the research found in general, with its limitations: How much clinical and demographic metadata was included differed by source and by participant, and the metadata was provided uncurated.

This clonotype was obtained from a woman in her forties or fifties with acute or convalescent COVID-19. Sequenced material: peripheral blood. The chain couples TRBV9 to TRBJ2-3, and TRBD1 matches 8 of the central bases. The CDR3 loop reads CASSVEDRDYTDTQYF. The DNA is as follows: TGTGCCAGCAGCGTAGAGGACAGGGATTACACAGATACGCAGTATTTT.